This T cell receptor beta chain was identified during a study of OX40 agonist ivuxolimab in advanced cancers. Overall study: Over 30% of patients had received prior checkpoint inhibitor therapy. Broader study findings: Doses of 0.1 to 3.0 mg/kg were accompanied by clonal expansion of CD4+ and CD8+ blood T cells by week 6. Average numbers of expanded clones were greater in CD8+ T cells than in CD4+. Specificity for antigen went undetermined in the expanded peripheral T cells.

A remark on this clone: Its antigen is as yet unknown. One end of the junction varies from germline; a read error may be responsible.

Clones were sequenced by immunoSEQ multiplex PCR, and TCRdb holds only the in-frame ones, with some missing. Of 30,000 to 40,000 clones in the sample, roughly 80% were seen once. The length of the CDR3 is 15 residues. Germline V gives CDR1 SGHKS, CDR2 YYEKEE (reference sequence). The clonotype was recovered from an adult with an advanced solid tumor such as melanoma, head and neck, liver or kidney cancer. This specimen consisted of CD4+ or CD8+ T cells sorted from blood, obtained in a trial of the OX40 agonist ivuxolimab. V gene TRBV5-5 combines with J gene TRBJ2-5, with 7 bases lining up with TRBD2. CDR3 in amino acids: CASSLDLGGLEAQYF. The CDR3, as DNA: TGTGCCAGCAGCTTGGATCTGGGAGGGTTAGAGGCCCAGTACTTC.